These T cell receptor beta chains were read from a single sample in a study of early stage breast cancer tumors. Sequencing was performed with immunoSEQ multiplex PCR; in TCRdb, only in-frame clones are kept and a portion is missing. This sample has more than 55,000 clones; approximately 84% occur once, and the top ten carry about 4.4%. Sequencing was performed on blood. Receptors were obtained from a person in their 40s with breast cancer. The CDR3 runs from the conserved cysteine through the conserved F or W. The D gene is left open where the match is weak. Rows give clone size only sometimes, using once, few, many, or a class for an expanded clone.

v_gene	abundance	j_gene	d_gene	CDR3nt	CDR3aa
TRBV28	NA	TRBJ1-2	NA	TGTGCCAGCAGTTTTGTCGGACGGGTCTATGGCTACACCTTC	CASSFVGRVYGYTF
TRBV9	NA	TRBJ2-1	NA	TGTGCCAGCAGCCCTATGGGTGGGGGTGGCAATGAGCAGTTCTTC	CASSPMGGGGNEQFF
TRBV30	NA	TRBJ2-3	TRBD1	TGTGCCTGGAGTAGGGCAGGGGGTACAGATACGCAGTATTTT	CAWSRAGGTDTQYF
TRBV9	NA	TRBJ2-2	NA	TGTGCCAGCAGCGTAGCGGTCGTGAACACCGGGGAGCTGTTTTTT	CASSVAVVNTGELFF
TRBV6-6	NA	TRBJ1-5	TRBD1	TGTGCCAGCAGTCCGGGACAGAGCTTTCAGCCCCAGCATTTT	CASSPGQSFQPQHF
TRBV10-2	NA	TRBJ1-2	TRBD1	TGCGCCAGCAGCCCCGGGACAGGGGGCTCTGGCTACACCTTC	CASSPGTGGSGYTF
TRBV10-3	NA	TRBJ1-2	NA	TGTGCCATCAGTGATGGACAATCTAACTATGGCTACACCTTC	CAISDGQSNYGYTF
TRBV7-2	NA	TRBJ1-3	TRBD1	TGTGCCAGCAGCCGGAATGGGGACAGAAGAAACACCATATATTTT	CASSRNGDRRNTIYF
TRBV28	NA	TRBJ1-1	TRBD1	TGTGCCAGCAGTTCGGGACAGGTCATGAACACTGAAGCTTTCTTT	CASSSGQVMNTEAFF
TRBV2	NA	TRBJ1-4	NA	TGTGCCAGCAGGGAAACAGGGCCAGAAAAACTGTTTTTT	CASRETGPEKLFF
TRBV23-1	NA	TRBJ2-4	TRBD1	TGCGCCAGCCGTTCCCCTTTCCACCGGACAGGGGGCTCTTTAAGGGCCAAAAACATTCAGTACTTC	CASRSPFHRTGGSLRAKNIQYF
TRBV6-1	NA	TRBJ1-3	NA	TGTGCCAGCAGTGCCCCGAGCTCTGGAAACACCATATATTTT	CASSAPSSGNTIYF
TRBV11-2	NA	TRBJ2-7	NA	TGTGCCAGCAGCTTAGGAGCACCTGGAGGGGGCTACGAGCAGTACTTC	CASSLGAPGGGYEQYF
TRBV2	NA	TRBJ1-1	TRBD1	TGTGCCAGCACCCGAGGACAGGGAACGAGCACTGAAGCTTTCTTT	CASTRGQGTSTEAFF
TRBV9	few	TRBJ1-2	NA	TGTGCCAGCAGCGTAGAGGGCACAGCTAACTATGGCTACACCTTC	CASSVEGTANYGYTF
TRBV27	few	TRBJ2-2	NA	TGTGCCAGCAGCACGGAGGCCGGGGAGCTGTTTTTT	CASSTEAGELFF
TRBV28	NA	TRBJ2-7	NA	TGTGCCAGCAGTTTAGGTTTAGCTAGCTCCGAGCAGTACTTC	CASSLGLASSEQYF
TRBV29-1	NA	TRBJ2-7	TRBD2	TGCAGCGTTGAGACGGGAGGAAGGAACGAGCAGTACTTC	CSVETGGRNEQYF
TRBV6-1	NA	TRBJ1-1	NA	TGTGCCAGCAGAGAGCCCCCGGGGACTGAAGCTTTCTTT	CASREPPGTEAFF